This TCR beta chain was observed in a study of blood T cell repertoires in COVID-19. Study overall: Acute and convalescent COVID-19 samples came from the United States, Italy and Spain. T cells, B-cell-depleted T cells, or PBMCs provided the cDNA or gDNA that served as material.

The method was immunoSEQ multiplex PCR; TCRdb's version includes in-frame clones alone and lacks a portion of them. The sample consists of about 110,000 clones, approximately 79% of them appearing once. This clone was found many times. V dropped 1 base and J dropped 6 bases, with 7 bases sitting between them. Germline loops: CDR1 SNHLY, CDR2 FYNNEI. The CDR3 is made up of 13 amino acids. This clonotype was obtained from a man between 65 and 80 years old with active or convalescent COVID-19. Input material: peripheral blood. The rearrangement uses TRBV2 and TRBJ1-5; D perhaps matches TRBD1 (5 bases). CDR3 coding DNA: TGTGCCAGCAGTGAAGAGGGGATTCAGCCCCAGCATTTT. This codes for CASSEEGIQPQHF.